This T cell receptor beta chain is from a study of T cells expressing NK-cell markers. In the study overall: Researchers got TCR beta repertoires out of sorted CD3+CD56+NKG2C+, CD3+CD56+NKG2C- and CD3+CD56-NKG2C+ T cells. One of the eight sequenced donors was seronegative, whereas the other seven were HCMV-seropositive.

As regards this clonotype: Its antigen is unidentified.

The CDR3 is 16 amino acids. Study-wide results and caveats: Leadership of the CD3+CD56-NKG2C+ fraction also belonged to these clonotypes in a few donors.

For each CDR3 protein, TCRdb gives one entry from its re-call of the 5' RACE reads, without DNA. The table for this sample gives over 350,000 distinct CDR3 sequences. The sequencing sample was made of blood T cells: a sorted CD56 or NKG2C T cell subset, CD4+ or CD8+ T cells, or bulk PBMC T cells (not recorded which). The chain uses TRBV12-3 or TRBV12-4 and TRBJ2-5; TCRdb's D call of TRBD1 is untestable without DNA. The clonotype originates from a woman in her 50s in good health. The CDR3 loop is CASSLARQGLQETQYF.